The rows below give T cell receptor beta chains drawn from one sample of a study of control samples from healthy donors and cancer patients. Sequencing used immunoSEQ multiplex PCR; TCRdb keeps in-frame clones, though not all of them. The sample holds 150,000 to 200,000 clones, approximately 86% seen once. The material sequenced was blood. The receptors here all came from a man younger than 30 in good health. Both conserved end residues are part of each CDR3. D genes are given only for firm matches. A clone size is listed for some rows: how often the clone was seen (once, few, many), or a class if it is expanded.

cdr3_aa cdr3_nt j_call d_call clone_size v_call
CATSDGAGRVEGTDTQYF TGTGCCACCAGTGATGGGGCAGGGAGGGTAGAGGGCACAGATACGCAGTATTTT TRBJ2-3 TRBD2 NA TRBV24-1
CASSQDRQGANEKLFF TGTGCCAGCAGCCAAGATAGGCAGGGGGCTAATGAAAAACTGTTTTTT TRBJ1-4 TRBD1 NA TRBV3-1/TRBV3-2
CASSPTGVNTEAFF TGTGCCAGCAGCCCTACAGGGGTGAACACTGAAGCTTTCTTT TRBJ1-1 TRBD1 NA TRBV5-4
CASSVSPGSWEKLFF TGTGCCAGCAGCGTGTCCCCAGGGTCCTGGGAAAAACTGTTTTTT TRBJ1-4 NA NA TRBV9
CASSQVQGMSYEQYF TGCGCCAGCAGCCAAGTGCAGGGGATGTCCTACGAGCAGTACTTC TRBJ2-7 NA NA TRBV4-3
CASSAYTTGTSGSKEETQYF TGTGCCAGCAGCGCATACACAACGGGAACTAGCGGGTCAAAAGAAGAGACCCAGTACTTC TRBJ2-5 TRBD2 NA TRBV9
CASSLGLAYRDTQYF TGTGCCAGCAGCTTAGGCCTAGCGTATAGAGATACGCAGTATTTT TRBJ2-3 NA NA TRBV7-3
CASSRGTASYEQYF TGTGCCAGCAGCCGGGGGACAGCCTCCTACGAGCAGTACTTC TRBJ2-7 NA few TRBV7-9
CASSSIAGLRQETQYF TGTGCCAGCAGCTCGATAGCGGGATTGAGGCAAGAGACCCAGTACTTC TRBJ2-5 TRBD2 NA TRBV7-2
CASSSQRVRVGNSPLHF TGTGCCAGCAGCTCTCAGCGCGTGAGGGTTGGGAATTCACCCCTCCACTTT TRBJ1-6 NA NA TRBV7-2
CATEQGANTGELFF TGTGCCACGGAACAGGGGGCGAACACCGGGGAGCTGTTTTTT TRBJ2-2 TRBD1 NA TRBV19
CASRTNQASGELFF TGTGCCAGTAGGACAAATCAGGCATCCGGGGAGCTGTTTTTT TRBJ2-2 NA NA TRBV19
CASASGRATTSTDTQYF TGCGCCAGCGCCAGTGGGAGGGCGACAACTAGCACAGATACGCAGTATTTT TRBJ2-3 TRBD2 NA TRBV5-1
CASSVSYGVPGTEAFF TGTGCCAGCAGCGTATCTTATGGGGTACCCGGCACTGAAGCTTTCTTT TRBJ1-1 NA NA TRBV9
CASSLGQGNTGELFF TGTGCCAGCAGCTTAGGACAGGGGAACACCGGGGAGCTGTTTTTT TRBJ2-2 TRBD1 NA TRBV5-5
CASSLVLGQNEKLFF TGTGCCAGCAGCTTAGTTCTCGGCCAAAATGAAAAACTGTTTTTT TRBJ1-4 NA NA TRBV7-2
CATSTGSERRTEAFF TGTGCCACCAGCACGGGATCAGAAAGGAGGACTGAAGCTTTCTTT TRBJ1-1 NA NA TRBV15
CASSTRRQETQYF TGTGCCAGCAGCACTAGACGGCAAGAGACCCAGTACTTC TRBJ2-5 NA NA TRBV7-2
CASSPRVRAQPQHF TGTGCCAGCAGTCCTCGTGTAAGGGCGCAGCCCCAGCATTTT TRBJ1-5 NA few TRBV2
CASSLELSDTGELFF TGCGCCAGCAGCTTGGAACTATCCGATACCGGGGAGCTGTTTTTT TRBJ2-2 NA few TRBV5-1
CASSRGQSETQYF TGTGCCAGCAGCCGGGGACAGTCAGAGACCCAGTACTTC TRBJ2-5 TRBD1 NA TRBV14
CASSFDRNTIYF TGTGCCAGCAGCTTCGACAGAAACACCATATATTTT TRBJ1-3 NA once TRBV5-6
CASRTNPSATNEKLFF TGTGCCAGCAGAACGAATCCGTCAGCAACTAATGAAAAACTGTTTTTT TRBJ1-4 NA NA TRBV2
CASSLGGIDSPLHF TGTGCCAGCAGCTTGGGGGGAATCGATTCACCCCTCCACTTT TRBJ1-6 NA NA TRBV7-9
CASSYETGGPSYEQYF TGTGCCAGCAGTTACGAGACAGGGGGACCCTCCTACGAGCAGTACTTC TRBJ2-7 TRBD1 NA TRBV28
CASSQGINTEAFF TGTGCCAGCAGCCAAGGGATCAACACTGAAGCTTTCTTT TRBJ1-1 NA NA TRBV14
CASSSGGDYGYTF TGTGCCAGCAGTTCGGGGGGCGACTATGGCTACACCTTC TRBJ1-2 NA once TRBV28
CAWRKQGASNQPQHF TGTGCCTGGAGGAAACAGGGGGCGAGCAATCAGCCCCAGCATTTT TRBJ1-5 TRBD1 few TRBV30
CAISESGPDNEQFF TGTGCCATCAGTGAATCGGGCCCGGACAATGAGCAGTTCTTC TRBJ2-1 NA NA TRBV10-3
CASSRGGGASSYEQYF TGTGCCTCATCCCGGGGCGGGGGGGCTAGCTCCTACGAGCAGTACTTC TRBJ2-7 TRBD2 NA TRBV30
CASRTGGTETQYF TGCGCCAGCAGGACAGGGGGCACAGAGACCCAGTACTTC TRBJ2-5 TRBD1 NA TRBV5-1
CASSEKGVTGQPQHF TGTGCCAGCAGTGAAAAGGGGGTTACGGGTCAGCCCCAGCATTTT TRBJ1-5 NA few TRBV2
CASSHRGLDYEQYF TGTGCCAGCAGCCACAGGGGGCTGGACTACGAGCAGTACTTC TRBJ2-7 TRBD1 NA TRBV28
CASSSERLYEQYF TGTGCCAGCAGCTCCGAGAGACTCTACGAGCAGTACTTC TRBJ2-7 NA NA TRBV7-8
CASSFLGDSPLHF TGTGCCAGCAGTTTTCTTGGGGATTCACCCCTCCACTTT TRBJ1-6 NA once TRBV12-3/TRBV12-4
CASSLAGTGEGGYTF TGTGCCAGCAGTTTAGCCGGGACAGGGGAAGGTGGCTACACCTTC TRBJ1-2 TRBD1 few TRBV27
CASSLIAAGGTDTQYF TGTGCCAGCAGTTTAATTGCGGCGGGTGGCACAGATACGCAGTATTTT TRBJ2-3 NA NA TRBV27
CASSIDRGRPGPQHF TGTGCCAGTAGTATAGACAGGGGGCGCCCCGGCCCCCAGCATTTT TRBJ1-5 TRBD1 NA TRBV19
CSVGGQGYEQYF TGCAGCGTGGGAGGACAGGGCTACGAGCAGTACTTC TRBJ2-7 TRBD1 NA TRBV29-1
CASSQDRVDDYGYTF TGTGCCAGCAGCCAAGATCGGGTAGATGACTATGGCTACACCTTC TRBJ1-2 NA NA TRBV4-2
CASSPGETNEKLFF TGCGCCAGCAGCCCAGGGGAAACTAATGAAAAACTGTTTTTT TRBJ1-4 NA NA TRBV4-3
CASSLGPTGTSSYEQYF TGTGCCAGCAGCTTGGGCCCCACCGGGACGAGCTCCTACGAGCAGTACTTC TRBJ2-7 NA NA TRBV5-5
CASINSIAGGLYTDTQYF TGTGCCAGCATCAACTCCATAGCGGGGGGGCTCTACACAGATACGCAGTATTTT TRBJ2-3 TRBD2 once TRBV2
CASSLSDRVGNQPQHF TGTGCCAGCAGCTTAAGCGACAGGGTAGGAAATCAGCCCCAGCATTTT TRBJ1-5 TRBD1 few TRBV7-8
CASSMTDQETQYF TGTGCCAGTAGTATGACGGACCAAGAGACCCAGTACTTC TRBJ2-5 NA few TRBV19
CASSVAGLAGGSYNEQFF TGTGCCAGCAGCGTAGCGGGACTAGCGGGGGGATCCTACAATGAGCAGTTCTTC TRBJ2-1 TRBD2 NA TRBV9
CATIPQGASREQYF TGTGCCACCATCCCTCAGGGGGCATCACGCGAGCAGTACTTC TRBJ2-7 TRBD1 NA TRBV28
CATSDPTANYGYTF TGTGCCACCAGTGATCCGACGGCCAACTATGGCTACACCTTC TRBJ1-2 NA NA TRBV24-1
CATTDRFMNTEAFF TGTGCCACTACGGACAGGTTCATGAACACTGAAGCTTTCTTT TRBJ1-1 TRBD1 NA TRBV2
CASSFDRGLGRSPLHF TGTGCCAGCAGTTTCGACAGGGGTTTGGGAAGATCACCCCTCCACTTT TRBJ1-6 TRBD1 few TRBV28
CASSPTRRGGADTQYF TGTGCCAGCAGCCCGACTAGAAGGGGTGGAGCAGATACGCAGTATTTT TRBJ2-3 NA NA TRBV7-3
CASSLVAIPDTQYF TGTGCCAGCAGCTTAGTGGCAATCCCAGATACGCAGTATTTT TRBJ2-3 NA NA TRBV7-2
CARDEGGTGELFF TGTGCCAGGGATGAGGGGGGCACCGGGGAGCTGTTTTTT TRBJ2-2 NA NA TRBV2
CASSVNSRDGYF TGTGCCAGCAGTGTAAATTCTCGGGATGGGTACTTC TRBJ2-7 NA NA TRBV2
CASSLGQYEAFF TGTGCCAGCAGCCTGGGACAGTATGAAGCTTTCTTT TRBJ1-1 TRBD1 once TRBV28
CASSQGHIQETQYF TGTGCCAGCAGCCAGGGACACATCCAAGAGACCCAGTACTTC TRBJ2-5 NA NA TRBV7-8
CASRIQGSSYGYTF TGTGCCAGCAGGATACAGGGGAGTAGCTATGGCTACACCTTC TRBJ1-2 TRBD1 NA TRBV28
CASSLSSGYGYTF TGTGCCAGCAGCTTGAGTAGCGGATATGGCTACACCTTC TRBJ1-2 NA NA TRBV5-6
CASSPRTGIFNSPLHF TGTGCCAGCAGCCCCAGGACAGGGATTTTTAATTCACCCCTCCACTTT TRBJ1-6 TRBD1 NA TRBV7-9